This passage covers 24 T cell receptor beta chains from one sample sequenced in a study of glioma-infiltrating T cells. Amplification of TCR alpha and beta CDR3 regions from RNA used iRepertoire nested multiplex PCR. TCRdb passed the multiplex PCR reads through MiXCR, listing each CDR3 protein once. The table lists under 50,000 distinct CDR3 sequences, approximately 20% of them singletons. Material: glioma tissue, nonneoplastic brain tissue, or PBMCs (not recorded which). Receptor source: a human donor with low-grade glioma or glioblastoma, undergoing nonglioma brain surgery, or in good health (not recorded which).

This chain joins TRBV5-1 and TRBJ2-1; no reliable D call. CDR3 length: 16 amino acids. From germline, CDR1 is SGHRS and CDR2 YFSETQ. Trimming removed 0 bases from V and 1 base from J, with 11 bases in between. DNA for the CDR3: TGCGCCAGCAGCTTGGGGACGGCGCGATCCTACAATGAGCAGTTCTTC. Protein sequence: CASSLGTARSYNEQFF.

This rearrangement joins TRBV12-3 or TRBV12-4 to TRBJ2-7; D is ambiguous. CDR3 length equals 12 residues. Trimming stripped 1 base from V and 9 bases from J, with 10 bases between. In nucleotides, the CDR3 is TGTGCCAGCAGTTTAGGGGAATTCGGGCAGTACTTC. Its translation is CASSLGEFGQYF.

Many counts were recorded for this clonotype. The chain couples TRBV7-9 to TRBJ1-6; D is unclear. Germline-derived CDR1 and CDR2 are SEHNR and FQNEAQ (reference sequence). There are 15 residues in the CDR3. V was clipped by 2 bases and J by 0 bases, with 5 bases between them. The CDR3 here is CASSLRDSYNSPLHF. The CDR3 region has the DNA TGTGCCAGCAGCTTAAGGGACTCCTATAATTCACCCCTCCACTTT.

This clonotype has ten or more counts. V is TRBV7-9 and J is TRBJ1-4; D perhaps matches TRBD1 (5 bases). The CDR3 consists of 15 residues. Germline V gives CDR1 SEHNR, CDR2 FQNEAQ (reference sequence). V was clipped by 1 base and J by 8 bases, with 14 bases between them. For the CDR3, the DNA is TGTGCCAGCAGCTTAGAAGGAGGGGCTGGCGAAAAACTGTTTTTT. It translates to CASSLEGGAGEKLFF.

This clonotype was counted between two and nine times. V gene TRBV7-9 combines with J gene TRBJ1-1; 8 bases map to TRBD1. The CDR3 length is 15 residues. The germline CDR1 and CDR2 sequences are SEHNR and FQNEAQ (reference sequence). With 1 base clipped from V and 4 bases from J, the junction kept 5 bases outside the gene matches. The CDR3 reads CASSLDRGDVTEAFF. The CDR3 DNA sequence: TGTGCCAGCAGCTTAGACAGGGGGGATGTCACTGAAGCTTTCTTT.

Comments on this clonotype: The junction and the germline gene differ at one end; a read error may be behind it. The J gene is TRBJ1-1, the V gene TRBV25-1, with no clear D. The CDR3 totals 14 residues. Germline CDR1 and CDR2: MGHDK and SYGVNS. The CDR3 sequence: CASRPTGRVTDAFF. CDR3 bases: TGTGCCAGCCGTCCTACCGGGCGTGTGACTGACGCTTTCTTT.

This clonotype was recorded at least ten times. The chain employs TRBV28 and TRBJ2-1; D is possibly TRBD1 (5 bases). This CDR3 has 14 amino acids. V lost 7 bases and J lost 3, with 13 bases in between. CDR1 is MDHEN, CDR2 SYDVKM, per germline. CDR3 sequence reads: CASKPARDYNEQFF. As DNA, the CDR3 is TGTGCCAGCAAACCTGCCAGGGACTACAATGAGCAGTTCTTC.

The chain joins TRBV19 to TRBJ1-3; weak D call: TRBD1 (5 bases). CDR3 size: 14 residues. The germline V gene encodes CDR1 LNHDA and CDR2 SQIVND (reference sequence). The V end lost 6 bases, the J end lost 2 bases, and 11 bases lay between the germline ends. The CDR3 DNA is TGTGCCAGTAGCGAGAGGGGAACTGGAAACACCATATATTTT. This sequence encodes CASSERGTGNTIYF.

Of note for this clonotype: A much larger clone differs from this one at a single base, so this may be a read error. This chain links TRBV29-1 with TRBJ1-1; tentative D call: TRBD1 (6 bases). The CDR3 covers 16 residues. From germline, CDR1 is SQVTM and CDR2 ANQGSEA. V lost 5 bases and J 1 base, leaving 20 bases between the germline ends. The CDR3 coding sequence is TGCAGCGTTCTACCCATCTCCAGGACAGCGAACACTGAAGCTTTCTTT. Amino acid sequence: CSVLPISRTANTEAFF.

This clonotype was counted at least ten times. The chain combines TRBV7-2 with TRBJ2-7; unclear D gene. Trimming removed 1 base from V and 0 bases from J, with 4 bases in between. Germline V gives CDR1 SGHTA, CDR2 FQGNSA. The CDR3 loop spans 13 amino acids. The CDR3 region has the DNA TGTGCCAGCAGCTTAGGACACTCCTACGAGCAGTACTTC. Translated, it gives CASSLGHSYEQYF.

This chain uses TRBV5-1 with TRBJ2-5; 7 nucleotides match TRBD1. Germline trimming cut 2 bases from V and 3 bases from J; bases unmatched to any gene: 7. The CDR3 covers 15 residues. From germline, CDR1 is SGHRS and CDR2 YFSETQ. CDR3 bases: TGCGCCAGCAGCTTAGGGGGACAGACTGAAGAGACCCAGTACTTC. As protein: CASSLGGQTEETQYF.

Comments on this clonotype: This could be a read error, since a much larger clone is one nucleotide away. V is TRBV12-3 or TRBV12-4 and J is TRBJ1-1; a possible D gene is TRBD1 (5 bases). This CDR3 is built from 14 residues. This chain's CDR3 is CTSSLEGLNSEAFF. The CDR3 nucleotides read TGTACCAGCAGTTTAGAGGGGCTGAACTCTGAAGCTTTCTTT.

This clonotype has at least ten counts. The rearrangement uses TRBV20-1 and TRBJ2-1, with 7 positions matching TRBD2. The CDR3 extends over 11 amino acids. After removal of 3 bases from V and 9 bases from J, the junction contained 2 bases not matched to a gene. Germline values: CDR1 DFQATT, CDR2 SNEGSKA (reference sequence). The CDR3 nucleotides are TGCAGTGCTAGGGGAGGGAGTGAGCAGTTCTTC. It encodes CSARGGSEQFF.

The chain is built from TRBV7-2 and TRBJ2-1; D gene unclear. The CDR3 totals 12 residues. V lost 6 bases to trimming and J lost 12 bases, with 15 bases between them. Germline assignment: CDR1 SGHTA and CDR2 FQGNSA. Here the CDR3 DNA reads TGTGCCAGCAGTTCCCAGCGAAAAGGGCAGTTCTTC. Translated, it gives CASSSQRKGQFF.

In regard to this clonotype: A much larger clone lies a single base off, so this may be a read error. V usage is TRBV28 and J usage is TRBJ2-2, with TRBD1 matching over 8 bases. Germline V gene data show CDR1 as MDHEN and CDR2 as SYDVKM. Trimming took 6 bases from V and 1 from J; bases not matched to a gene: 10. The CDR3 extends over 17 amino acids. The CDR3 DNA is TGTGCCAGCAGAGCCAGATCCGGGACAGGGAACACCGGGGAGCTGTTTTTT. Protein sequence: CASRARSGTGNTGELFF.

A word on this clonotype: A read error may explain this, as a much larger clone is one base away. For the CDR3, the DNA is TGTGCCAGCACCTTAGCGCAAAGGAACGGGGAGCTGTTTTTT. This gives the protein CASTLAQRNGELFF. The gene calls are TRBV7-8 and TRBJ2-2; TRBD2 is a possible D gene (5 bases). Germline values: CDR1 SGHVS, CDR2 FQNEAQ. The CDR3 has 14 amino acids. The full variable domain, completed using reference TRBV7-8 and TRBJ2-2, is GAGVSQSPRYKVAKRGQDVALRCDPISGHVSLFWYQQALGQGPEFLTYFQNEAQLDKSGLPSDRFFAERPEGSVSTLKIQRTQQEDSAVYLCASTLAQRNGELFFGEGSRLTVL.

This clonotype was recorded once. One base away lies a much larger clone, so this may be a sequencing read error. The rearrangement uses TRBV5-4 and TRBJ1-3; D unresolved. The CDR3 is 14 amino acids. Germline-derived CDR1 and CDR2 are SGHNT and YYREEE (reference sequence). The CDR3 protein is CANSPTPLGNTIYF. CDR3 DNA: TGTGCCAACAGCCCGACACCCTTAGGAAACACCATATATTTT. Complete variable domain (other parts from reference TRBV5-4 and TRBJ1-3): ETGVTQSPTHLIKTRGQQVTLRCSSQSGHNTVSWYQQALGQGPQFIFQYYREEENGRGNFPPRFSGLQFPNYSSELNVNALELDDSALYLCANSPTPLGNTIYFGEGSWLTVV.

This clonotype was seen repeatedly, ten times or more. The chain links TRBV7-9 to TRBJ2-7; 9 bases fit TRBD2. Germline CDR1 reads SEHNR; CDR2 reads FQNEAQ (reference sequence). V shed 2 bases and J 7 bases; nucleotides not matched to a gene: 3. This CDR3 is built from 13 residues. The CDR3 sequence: CASSLTTSGEQYV. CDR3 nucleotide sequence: TGTGCCAGCAGCTTAACAACTAGCGGGGAGCAGTACGTC.

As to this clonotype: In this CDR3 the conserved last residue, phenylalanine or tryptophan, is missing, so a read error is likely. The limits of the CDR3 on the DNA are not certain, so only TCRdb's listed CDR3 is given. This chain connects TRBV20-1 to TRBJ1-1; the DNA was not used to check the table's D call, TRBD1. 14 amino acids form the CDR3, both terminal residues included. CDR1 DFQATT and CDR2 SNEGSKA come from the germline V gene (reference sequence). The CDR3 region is CSARFGQALTEALI.

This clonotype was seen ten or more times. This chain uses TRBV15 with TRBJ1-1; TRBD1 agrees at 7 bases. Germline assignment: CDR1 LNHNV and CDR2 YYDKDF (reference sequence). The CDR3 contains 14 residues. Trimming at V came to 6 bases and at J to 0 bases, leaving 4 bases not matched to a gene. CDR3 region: CATRGDRLNTEAFF. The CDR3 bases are TGTGCCACCAGGGGGGACAGACTGAACACTGAAGCTTTCTTT.

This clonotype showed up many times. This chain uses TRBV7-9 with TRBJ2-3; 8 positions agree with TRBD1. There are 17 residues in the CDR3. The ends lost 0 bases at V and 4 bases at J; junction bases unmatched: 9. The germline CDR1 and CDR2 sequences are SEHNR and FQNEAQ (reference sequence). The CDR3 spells CASSLALVQGASDTQYF. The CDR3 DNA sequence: TGTGCCAGCAGCTTAGCGCTCGTCCAGGGGGCATCAGATACGCAGTATTTT.

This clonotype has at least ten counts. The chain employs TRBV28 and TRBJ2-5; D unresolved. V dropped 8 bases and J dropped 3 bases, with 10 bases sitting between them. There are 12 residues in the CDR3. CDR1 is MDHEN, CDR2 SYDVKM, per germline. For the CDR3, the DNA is TGTGCCAGCTGCCTGGCGGAAGAGACCCAGTACTTC. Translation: CASCLAEETQYF. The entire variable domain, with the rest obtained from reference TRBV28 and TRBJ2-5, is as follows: DVKVTQSSRYLVKRTGEKVFLECVQDMDHENMFWYRQDPGLGLRLIYFSYDVKMKEKGDIPEGYSVSREKKERFSLILESASTNQTSMYLCASCLAEETQYFGPGTRLLVL.

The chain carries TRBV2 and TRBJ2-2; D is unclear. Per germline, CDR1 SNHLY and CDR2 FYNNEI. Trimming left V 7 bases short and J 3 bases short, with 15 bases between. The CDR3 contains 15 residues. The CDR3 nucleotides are TGTGCCAGCACCTTTCAGGCAGGAGACACCGGGGAGCTGTTTTTT. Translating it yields CASTFQAGDTGELFF.

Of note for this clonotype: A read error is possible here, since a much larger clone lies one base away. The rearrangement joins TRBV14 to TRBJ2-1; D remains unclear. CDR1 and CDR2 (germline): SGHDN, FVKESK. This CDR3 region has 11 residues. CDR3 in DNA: TGTGCCAGCAGGCAAGATTCGTCTTGGTTCTTC. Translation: CASRQDSSWFF.